This T cell receptor (beta chain) was documented in a study of blood T cells in healthy people across ages (dated by TCRdb to between 2014 and 2016). Concerning the study at large: In model experiments, template switching captured roughly one uniquely barcoded TCR beta cDNA molecule for every two T cells. To track age-related changes in TCR beta repertoire diversity, the study relied on deep sequencing normalized with unique cDNA molecular identifiers. The donors were split into four age groups: young (average 16 years), middle-aged (around 37), aged (more than 55) and long-lived (about 82). To avoid experimental bias, donors of different ages were distributed randomly across sequencing lanes. For two donors (one aged 18 to 30 and one aged 80 or older), the study analyzed two additional independent replicas of 1 million unique cDNA reads from the same blood draw. Study-wide findings and limitations: The percentage of naive T cells measured by flow cytometry correlated strongly with observed TCR beta diversity. Estimates of total diversity based on one million sequenced T cells were considered lower bounds and underestimates. Bulk unsorted PBMC profiling prevented conclusive comparison of naive and antigen-experienced compartments. Compared with the aged group, the long-lived group had more naive CD4+ T cells, fewer expanded clones and increased TCR diversity, suggesting age selection. Observed TCR beta diversity per million T cells fell roughly linearly with age, and a significant reduction was already apparent by age around 39. Because the CMV infection status of the donors was unknown, age-related changes in expanded clonotypes may potentially have been confounded.

Concerning this clonotype itself: Its antigen is not yet known. Base qualities are not provided; no much larger clone lies one nucleotide away.

The roughly 37 donors, aged about 6 to 95 years, were systemically healthy Caucasian individuals from Russia. Approximately 9.3 milliliters of peripheral blood were collected from each donor into EDTA-treated Vacutainer tubes. Ficoll-Paque density-gradient centrifugation was used to isolate PBMCs, with at least 7 million per sample. Trizol reagent was used to extract total RNA from PBMCs, with at least 5.5 micrograms per sample. For every donor, flow cytometry on a PBMC aliquot measured the percentage of naive CD45RAhigh/CD27high T cells. The receptor library was made with 5' RACE. The sequencing machine was an Illumina HiSeq 2500. A second PCR of about 7 to 12 cycles was run with a J-beta primer mix and a sample-barcoded 5' primer. A unique molecular identifier was introduced onto each TCR beta cDNA molecule by a template-switch 5' adaptor carrying 12 random nucleotides. At least 2.5 million CDR3-containing paired-end reads were obtained from each sample. First-strand cDNA synthesis was performed from all RNA using the Mint cDNA synthesis kit, with priming by a TRBC-specific oligonucleotide. All cDNA was treated with uracil-DNA glycosylase and then went through a first 18-cycle PCR with the universal primers M1SS and BC2_uni_R. As for the original processing: Normalization of each sample was performed by random selection of 1 million high-quality reads, each carrying a distinct molecular identifier. Reads with shared molecular identifiers were discarded instead of being binned into consensus sequences. MiTCR, with a Q25 quality threshold and the strictest error-elimination algorithm, was used for CDR3 identification, clonotype clustering and error correction. A nonparametric unseen species model with Euler transformation was used to estimate a lower bound on total TCR beta diversity. The public reads were reprocessed in TCRdb via fastp at Q25 and MiXCR, keeping in-frame beta chains. Each CDR3 protein appears once, grouped with its most common genes and DNA. None of the V and J calls come from the authors' own analysis; TCRdb made them. The table for this sample lists 750,000 to 950,000 distinct CDR3 sequences; approximately 53% of them were counted only once. The top ten hold approximately 40% of the sample.

The germline V gene encodes CDR1 DFQATT and CDR2 SNEGSKA (reference sequence). Compared with germline, V lacks 7 bases and J lacks 2 bases; bases without a gene match: 6. CDR3 length: 14 amino acids, cysteine to phenylalanine. The sequence is cut down to CDR3 DNA, 42 bases in frame from base 1. The rearranged chain carries TRBV20-1 and TRBJ2-5; 11 central bases correspond to TRBD1. The clonotype originates from a man older than 75 in good health. What was sequenced was blood. The sequenced DNA is TGCAGTGTTACGCGGGACAGGGGGCAAGAGACCCAGTACTTC. Its protein is CSVTRDRGQETQYF.